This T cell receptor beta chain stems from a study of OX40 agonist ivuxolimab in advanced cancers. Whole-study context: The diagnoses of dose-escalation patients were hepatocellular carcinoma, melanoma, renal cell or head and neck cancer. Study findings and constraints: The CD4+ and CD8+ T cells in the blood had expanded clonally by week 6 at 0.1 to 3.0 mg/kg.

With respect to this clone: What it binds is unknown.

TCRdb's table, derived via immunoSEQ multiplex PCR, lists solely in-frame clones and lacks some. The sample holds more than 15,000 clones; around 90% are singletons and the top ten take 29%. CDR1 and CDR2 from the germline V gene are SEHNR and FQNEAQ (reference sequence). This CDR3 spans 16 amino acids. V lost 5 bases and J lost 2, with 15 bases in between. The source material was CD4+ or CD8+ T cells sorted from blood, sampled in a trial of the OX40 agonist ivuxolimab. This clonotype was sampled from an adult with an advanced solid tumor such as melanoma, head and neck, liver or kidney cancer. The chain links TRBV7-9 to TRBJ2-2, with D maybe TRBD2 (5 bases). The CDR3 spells CASSPRGWANTGELFF. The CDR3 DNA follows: TGTGCCAGCAGCCCACGGGGATGGGCTAACACCGGGGAGCTGTTTTTT.